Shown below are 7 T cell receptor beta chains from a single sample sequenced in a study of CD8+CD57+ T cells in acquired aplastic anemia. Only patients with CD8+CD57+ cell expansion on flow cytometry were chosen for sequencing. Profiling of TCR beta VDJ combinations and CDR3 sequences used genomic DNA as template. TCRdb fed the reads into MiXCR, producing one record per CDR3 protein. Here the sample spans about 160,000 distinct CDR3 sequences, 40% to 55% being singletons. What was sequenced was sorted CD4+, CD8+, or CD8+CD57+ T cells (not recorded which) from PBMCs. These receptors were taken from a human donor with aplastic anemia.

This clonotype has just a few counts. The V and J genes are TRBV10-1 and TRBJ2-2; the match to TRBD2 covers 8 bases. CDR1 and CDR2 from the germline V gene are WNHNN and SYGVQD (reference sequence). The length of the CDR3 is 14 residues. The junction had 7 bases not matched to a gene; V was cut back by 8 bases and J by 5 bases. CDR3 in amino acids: CASRAGGETGELFF. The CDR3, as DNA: TGCGCCAGCCGGGCGGGAGGAGAGACCGGGGAGCTGTTTTTT.

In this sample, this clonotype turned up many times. DNA for the CDR3: TGTGCCAGCAGTGACAACAGCAATCAGCCCCAGCATTTT. Translated: CASSDNSNQPQHF. The V and J genes are TRBV6-4 and TRBJ1-5; D is undetermined. CDR3 length equals 13 residues. Germline lookup yields CDR1 MRHNA and CDR2 SNTAGT. V lost 2 bases and J lost 1, with 3 bases in between.

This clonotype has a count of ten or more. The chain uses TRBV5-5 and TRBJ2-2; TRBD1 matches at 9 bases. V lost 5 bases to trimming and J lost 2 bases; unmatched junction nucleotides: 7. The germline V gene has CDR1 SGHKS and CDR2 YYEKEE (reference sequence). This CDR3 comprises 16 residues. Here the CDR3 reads CASREATGGNTGELFF. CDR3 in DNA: TGTGCCAGCAGGGAGGCGACAGGGGGTAACACCGGGGAGCTGTTTTTT.

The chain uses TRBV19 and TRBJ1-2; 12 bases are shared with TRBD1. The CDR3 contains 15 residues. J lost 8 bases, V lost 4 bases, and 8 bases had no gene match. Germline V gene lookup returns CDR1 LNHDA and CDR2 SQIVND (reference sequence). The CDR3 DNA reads TGTGCCAGTAGTAAACCGGGACAGGGGGCGGAAGGCTACACCTTC. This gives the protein CASSKPGQGAEGYTF.

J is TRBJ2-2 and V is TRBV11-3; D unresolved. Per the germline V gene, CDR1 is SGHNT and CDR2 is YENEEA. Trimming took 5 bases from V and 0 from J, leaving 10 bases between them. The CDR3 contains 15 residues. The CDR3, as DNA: TGTGCCAGCAGCCCAACAGAATCGAACACCGGGGAGCTGTTTTTT. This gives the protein CASSPTESNTGELFF.

Written as DNA, the CDR3 is TGTGCCACCAGTGACGCCGGGACAGCGGAGCAGTACTTC. Translating it yields CATSDAGTAEQYF. The chain employs TRBV24-1 and TRBJ2-7; 7 bases agree with TRBD1. The germline V gene encodes CDR1 KGHDR and CDR2 SFDVKD. CDR3 length: 13 amino acids. V trimming: 4 bases; J trimming: 7 bases; junction bases outside the gene matches: 6.

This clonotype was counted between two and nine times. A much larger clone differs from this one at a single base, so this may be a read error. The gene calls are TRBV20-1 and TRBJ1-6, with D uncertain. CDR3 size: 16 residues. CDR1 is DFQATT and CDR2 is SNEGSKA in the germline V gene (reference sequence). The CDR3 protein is CGARDLGRPYNSPLHF. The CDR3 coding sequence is TGCGGTGCTAGAGATTTGGGCAGGCCCTATAATTCACCCCTCCACTTT.